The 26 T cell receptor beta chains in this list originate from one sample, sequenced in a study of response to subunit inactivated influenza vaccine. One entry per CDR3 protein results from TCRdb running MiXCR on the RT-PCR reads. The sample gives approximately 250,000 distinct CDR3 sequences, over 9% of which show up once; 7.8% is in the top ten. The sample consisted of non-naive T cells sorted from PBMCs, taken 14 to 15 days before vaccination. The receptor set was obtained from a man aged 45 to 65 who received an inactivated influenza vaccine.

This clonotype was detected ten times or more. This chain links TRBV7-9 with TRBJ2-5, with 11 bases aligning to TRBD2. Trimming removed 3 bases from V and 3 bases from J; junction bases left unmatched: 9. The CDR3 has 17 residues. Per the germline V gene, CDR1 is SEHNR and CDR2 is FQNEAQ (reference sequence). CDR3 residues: CASSFIMRLAGKETQYF. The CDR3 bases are TGTGCCAGCAGCTTCATCATGAGACTAGCGGGGAAAGAGACCCAGTACTTC.

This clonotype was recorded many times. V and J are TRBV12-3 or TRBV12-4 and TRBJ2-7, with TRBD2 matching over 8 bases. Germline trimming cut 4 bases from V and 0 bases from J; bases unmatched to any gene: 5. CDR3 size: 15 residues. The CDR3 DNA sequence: TGTGCCAGCAGTTATTTAGCGGGGAGCTCCTACGAGCAGTACTTC. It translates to CASSYLAGSSYEQYF.

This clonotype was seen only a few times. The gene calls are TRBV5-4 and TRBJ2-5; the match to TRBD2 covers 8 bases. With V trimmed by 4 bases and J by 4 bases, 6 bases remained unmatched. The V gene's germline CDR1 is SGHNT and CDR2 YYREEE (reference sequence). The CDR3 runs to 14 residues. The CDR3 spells CASSPAGASETQYF. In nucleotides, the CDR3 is TGTGCCAGCAGCCCAGCGGGAGCGTCAGAGACCCAGTACTTC.

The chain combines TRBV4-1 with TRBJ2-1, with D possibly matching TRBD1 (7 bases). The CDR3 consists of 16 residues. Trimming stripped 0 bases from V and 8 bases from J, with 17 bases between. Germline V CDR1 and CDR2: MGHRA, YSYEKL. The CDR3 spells CASSQEGTGRGDEQFF. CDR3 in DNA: TGCGCCAGCAGCCAAGAAGGTACGGGCAGGGGGGATGAGCAGTTCTTC.

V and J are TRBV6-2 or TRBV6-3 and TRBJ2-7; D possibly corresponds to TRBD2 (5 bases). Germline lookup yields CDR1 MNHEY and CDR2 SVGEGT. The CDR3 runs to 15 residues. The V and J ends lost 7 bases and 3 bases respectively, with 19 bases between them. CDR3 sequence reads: CASTRFGGSGYEQYF. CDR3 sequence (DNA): TGTGCCAGCACCCGGTTTGGAGGAAGTGGCTACGAGCAGTACTTC.

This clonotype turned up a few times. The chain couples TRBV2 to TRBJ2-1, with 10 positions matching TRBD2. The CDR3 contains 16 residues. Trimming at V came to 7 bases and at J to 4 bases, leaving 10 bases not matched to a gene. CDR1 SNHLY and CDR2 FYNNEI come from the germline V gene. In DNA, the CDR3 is TGTGCCAGCAAGGAATCAGCGGGGGGGCTGTACAATGAGCAGTTCTTC. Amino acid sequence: CASKESAGGLYNEQFF.

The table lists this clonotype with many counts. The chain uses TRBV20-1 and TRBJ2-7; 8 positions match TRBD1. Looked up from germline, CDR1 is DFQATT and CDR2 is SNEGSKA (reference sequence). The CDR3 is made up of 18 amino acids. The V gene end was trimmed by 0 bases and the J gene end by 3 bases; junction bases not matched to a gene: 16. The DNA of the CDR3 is TGCAGTGCTAGAGATATCGCGGCAGGGGGCCACCTAATCTACGAGCAGTACTTC. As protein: CSARDIAAGGHLIYEQYF.

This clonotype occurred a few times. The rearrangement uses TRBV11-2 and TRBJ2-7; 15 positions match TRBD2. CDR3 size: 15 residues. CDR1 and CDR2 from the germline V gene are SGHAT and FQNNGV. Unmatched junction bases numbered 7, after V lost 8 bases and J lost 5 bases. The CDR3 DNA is TGTGCCAGCTCCCGGACTAGCGGGAGGGGTAACGAGCAGTACTTC. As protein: CASSRTSGRGNEQYF. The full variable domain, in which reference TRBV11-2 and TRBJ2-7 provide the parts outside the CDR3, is EAGVAQSPRYKIIEKRQSVAFWCNPISGHATLYWYQQILGQGPKLLIQFQNNGVVDDSQLPKDRFSAERLKGVDSTLKIQPAKLEDSAVYLCASSRTSGRGNEQYFGPGTRLTVT.

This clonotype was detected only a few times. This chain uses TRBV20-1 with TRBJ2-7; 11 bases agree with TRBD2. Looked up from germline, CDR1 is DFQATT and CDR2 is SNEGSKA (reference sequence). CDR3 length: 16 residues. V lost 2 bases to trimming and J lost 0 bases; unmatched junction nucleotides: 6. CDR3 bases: TGCAGTGCTAGACCGCGACTAGCGGGGTCCTCCTACGAGCAGTACTTC. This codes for CSARPRLAGSSYEQYF.

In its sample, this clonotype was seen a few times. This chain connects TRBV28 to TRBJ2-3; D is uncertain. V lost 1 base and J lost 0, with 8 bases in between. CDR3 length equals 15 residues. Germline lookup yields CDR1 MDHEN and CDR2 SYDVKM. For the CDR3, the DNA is TGTGCCAGCAGTTTATCCCCGGCAAGCACAGATACGCAGTATTTT. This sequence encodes CASSLSPASTDTQYF.

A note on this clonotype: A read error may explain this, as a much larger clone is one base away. CDR3 in DNA: TGTGCCAGCAATTTCGGACAGGGTATAAGCGTGAACACTGAAGCTTTCTTT. It yields the protein CASNFGQGISVNTEAFF. This chain uses TRBV6-2 or TRBV6-3 with TRBJ1-1; the match to TRBD1 covers 8 bases. The V segment lost 7 bases and the J segment 0 bases; nucleotides outside the gene matches: 13. Looked up from germline, CDR1 is MNHEY and CDR2 is SVGEGT. This CDR3 contains 17 residues.

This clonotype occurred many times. As DNA, the CDR3 is TGTGCCATCAGTGAGTTCGAAGTCTTAGCGGGAGCCAATGAGCAGTTCTTC. Protein sequence: CAISEFEVLAGANEQFF. The chain links TRBV10-3 to TRBJ2-1; 9 positions match TRBD2. The CDR3 runs to 17 residues. Germline CDR1 ENHRY, CDR2 SYGVKD. Trimming took 1 base from V and 6 from J; bases not matched to a gene: 10.

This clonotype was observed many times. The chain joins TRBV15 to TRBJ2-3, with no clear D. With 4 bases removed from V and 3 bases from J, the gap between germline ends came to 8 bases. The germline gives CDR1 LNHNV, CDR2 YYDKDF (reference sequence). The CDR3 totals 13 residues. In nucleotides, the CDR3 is TGTGCCACCAGCATCTGGCGGACAGATACGCAGTATTTT. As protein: CATSIWRTDTQYF. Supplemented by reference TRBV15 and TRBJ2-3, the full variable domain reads DAMVIQNPRYQVTQFGKPVTLSCSQTLNHNVMYWYQQKSSQAPKLLFHYYDKDFNNEADTPDNFQSRRPNTSFCFLDIRSPGLGDTAMYLCATSIWRTDTQYFGPGTRLTVL.

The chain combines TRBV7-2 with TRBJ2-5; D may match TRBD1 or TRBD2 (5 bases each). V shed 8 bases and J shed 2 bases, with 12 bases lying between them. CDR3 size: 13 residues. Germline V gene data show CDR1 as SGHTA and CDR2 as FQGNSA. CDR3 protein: CASQMGVQETQYF. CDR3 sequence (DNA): TGTGCCAGCCAAATGGGGGTACAAGAGACCCAGTACTTC.

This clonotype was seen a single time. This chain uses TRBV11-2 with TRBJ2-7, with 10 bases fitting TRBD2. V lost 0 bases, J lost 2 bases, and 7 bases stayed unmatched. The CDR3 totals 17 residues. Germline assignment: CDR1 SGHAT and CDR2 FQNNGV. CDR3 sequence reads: CASSLDGLAGVTYEQYF. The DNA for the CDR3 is TGTGCCAGCAGCTTAGATGGCCTAGCGGGAGTGACCTACGAGCAGTACTTC.

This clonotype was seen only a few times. This CDR3 is CSVRKGMNTEAFF. CDR3 nucleotide sequence: TGCAGCGTTCGGAAGGGGATGAACACTGAAGCTTTCTTT. The chain has TRBV29-1 and TRBJ1-1; D might be TRBD1 (5 bases). V dropped 5 bases and J dropped 0 bases, with 10 bases sitting between them. The length of the CDR3 is 13 residues. CDR1 and CDR2 from the germline V gene are SQVTM and ANQGSEA.

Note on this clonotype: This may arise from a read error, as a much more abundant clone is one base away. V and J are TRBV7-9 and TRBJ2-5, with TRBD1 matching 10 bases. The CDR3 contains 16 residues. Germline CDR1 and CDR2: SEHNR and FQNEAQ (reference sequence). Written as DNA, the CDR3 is TGTGTCAGCAGCGAAAGGACAGGGGGTACACGAGAGACCCAGTACTTC. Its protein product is CVSSERTGGTRETQYF.

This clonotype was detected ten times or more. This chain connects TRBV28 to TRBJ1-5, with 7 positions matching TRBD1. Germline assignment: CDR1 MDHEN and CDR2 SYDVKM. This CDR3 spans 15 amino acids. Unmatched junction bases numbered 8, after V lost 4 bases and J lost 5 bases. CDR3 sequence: CASSSARGVHQPQHF. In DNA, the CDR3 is TGTGCCAGCAGTTCCGCCAGGGGGGTTCATCAGCCCCAGCATTTT. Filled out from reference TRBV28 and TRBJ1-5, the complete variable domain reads DVKVTQSSRYLVKRTGEKVFLECVQDMDHENMFWYRQDPGLGLRLIYFSYDVKMKEKGDIPEGYSVSREKKERFSLILESASTNQTSMYLCASSSARGVHQPQHFGDGTRLSIL.

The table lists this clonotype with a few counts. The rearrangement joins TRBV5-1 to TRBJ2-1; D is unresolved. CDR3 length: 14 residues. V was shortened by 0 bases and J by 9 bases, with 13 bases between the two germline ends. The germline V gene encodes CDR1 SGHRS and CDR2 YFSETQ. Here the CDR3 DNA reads TGCGCCAGCAGCTTGGTCTCAGAATCTACTGAGCAGTTCTTC. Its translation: CASSLVSESTEQFF. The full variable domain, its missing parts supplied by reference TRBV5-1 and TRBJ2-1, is KAGVTQTPRYLIKTRGQQVTLSCSPISGHRSVSWYQQTPGQGLQFLFEYFSETQRNKGNFPGRFSGRQFSNSRSEMNVSTLELGDSALYLCASSLVSESTEQFFGPGTRLTVL.

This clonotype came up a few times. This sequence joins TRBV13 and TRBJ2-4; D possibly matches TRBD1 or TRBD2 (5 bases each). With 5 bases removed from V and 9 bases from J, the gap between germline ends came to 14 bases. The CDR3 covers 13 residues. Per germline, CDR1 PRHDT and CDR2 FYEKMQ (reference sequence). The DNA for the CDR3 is TGTGCCAGCAGCCCCATGGCAGGGAGCATTCAGTACTTC. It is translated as CASSPMAGSIQYF.

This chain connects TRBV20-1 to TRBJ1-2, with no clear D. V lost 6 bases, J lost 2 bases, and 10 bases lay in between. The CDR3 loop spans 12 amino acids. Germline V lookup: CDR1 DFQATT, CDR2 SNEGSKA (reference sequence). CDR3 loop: CSAFTGNYGYTF. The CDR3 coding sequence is TGCAGTGCCTTTACGGGGAACTATGGCTACACCTTC.

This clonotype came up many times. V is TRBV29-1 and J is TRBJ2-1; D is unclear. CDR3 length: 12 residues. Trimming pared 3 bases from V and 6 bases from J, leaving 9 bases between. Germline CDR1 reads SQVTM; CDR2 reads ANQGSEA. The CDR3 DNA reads TGCAGCGTTGATCGGAAGACCAATGAGCAGTTCTTC. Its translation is CSVDRKTNEQFF.

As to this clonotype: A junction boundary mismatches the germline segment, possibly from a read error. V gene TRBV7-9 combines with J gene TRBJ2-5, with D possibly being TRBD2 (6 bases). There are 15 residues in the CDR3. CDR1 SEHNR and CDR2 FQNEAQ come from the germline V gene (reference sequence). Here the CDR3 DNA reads TGTGTCAGCAGTAGAGGTAGCGGAGTTCAAGAGACCCAGTACTTC. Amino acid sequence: CVSSRGSGVQETQYF.

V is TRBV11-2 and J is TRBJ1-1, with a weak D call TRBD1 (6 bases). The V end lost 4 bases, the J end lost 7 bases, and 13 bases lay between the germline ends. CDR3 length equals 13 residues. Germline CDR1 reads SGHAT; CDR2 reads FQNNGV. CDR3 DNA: TGTGCCAGCAGCTCCCCGGGACAAGATGAAGCTTTCTTT. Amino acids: CASSSPGQDEAFF. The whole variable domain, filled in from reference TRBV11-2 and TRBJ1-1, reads EAGVAQSPRYKIIEKRQSVAFWCNPISGHATLYWYQQILGQGPKLLIQFQNNGVVDDSQLPKDRFSAERLKGVDSTLKIQPAKLEDSAVYLCASSSPGQDEAFFGQGTRLTVV.

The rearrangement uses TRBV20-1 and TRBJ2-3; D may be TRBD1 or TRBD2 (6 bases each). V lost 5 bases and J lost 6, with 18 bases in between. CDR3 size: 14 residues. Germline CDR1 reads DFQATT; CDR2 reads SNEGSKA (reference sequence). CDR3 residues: CSAETGANMDTQYF. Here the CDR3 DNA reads TGCAGTGCTGAAACGGGGGCGAACATGGATACGCAGTATTTT.

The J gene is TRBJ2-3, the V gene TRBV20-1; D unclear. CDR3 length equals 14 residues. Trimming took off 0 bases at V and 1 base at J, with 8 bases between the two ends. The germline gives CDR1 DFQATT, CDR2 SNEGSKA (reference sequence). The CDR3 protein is CSARDLRGTDTQYF. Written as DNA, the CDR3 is TGCAGTGCTAGAGATTTAAGGGGCACAGATACGCAGTATTTT.